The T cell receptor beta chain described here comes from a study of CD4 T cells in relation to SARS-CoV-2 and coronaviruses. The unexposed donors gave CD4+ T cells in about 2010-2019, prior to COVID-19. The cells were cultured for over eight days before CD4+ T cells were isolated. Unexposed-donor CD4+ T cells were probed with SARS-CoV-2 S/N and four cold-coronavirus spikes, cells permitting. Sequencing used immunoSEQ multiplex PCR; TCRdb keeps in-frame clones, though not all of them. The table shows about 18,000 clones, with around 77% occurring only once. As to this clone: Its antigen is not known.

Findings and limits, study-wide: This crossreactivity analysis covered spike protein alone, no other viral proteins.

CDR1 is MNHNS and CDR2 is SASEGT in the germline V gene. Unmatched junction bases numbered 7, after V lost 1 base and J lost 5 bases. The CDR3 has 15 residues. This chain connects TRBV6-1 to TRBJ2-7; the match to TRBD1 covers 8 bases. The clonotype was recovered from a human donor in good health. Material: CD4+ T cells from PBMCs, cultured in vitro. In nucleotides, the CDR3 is TGTGCCAGCAGTGAAGTGGCAGGGGGCGGGGACGAGCAGTACTTC. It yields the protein CASSEVAGGGDEQYF.